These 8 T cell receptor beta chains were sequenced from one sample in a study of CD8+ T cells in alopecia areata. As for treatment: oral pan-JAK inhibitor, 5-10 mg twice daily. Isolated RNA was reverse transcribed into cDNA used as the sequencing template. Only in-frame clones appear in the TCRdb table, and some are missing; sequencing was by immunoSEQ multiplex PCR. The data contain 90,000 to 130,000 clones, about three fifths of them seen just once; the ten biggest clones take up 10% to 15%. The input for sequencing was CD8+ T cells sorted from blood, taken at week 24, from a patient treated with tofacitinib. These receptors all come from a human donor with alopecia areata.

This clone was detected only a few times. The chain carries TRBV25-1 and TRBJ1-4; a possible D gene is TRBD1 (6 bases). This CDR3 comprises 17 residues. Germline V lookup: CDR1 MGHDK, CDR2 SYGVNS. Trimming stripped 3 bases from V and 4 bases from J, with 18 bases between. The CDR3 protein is CASSDAGEIEGNEKLFF. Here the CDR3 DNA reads TGTGCCAGCAGTGATGCAGGGGAGATCGAGGGTAATGAAAAACTGTTTTTT.

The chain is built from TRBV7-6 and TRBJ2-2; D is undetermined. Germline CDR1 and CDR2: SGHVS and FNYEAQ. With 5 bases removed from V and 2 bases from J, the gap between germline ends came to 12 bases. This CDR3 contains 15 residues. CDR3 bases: TGTGCCAGCAGCCCCCCTGGACCTAACACCGGGGAGCTGTTTTTT. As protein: CASSPPGPNTGELFF.

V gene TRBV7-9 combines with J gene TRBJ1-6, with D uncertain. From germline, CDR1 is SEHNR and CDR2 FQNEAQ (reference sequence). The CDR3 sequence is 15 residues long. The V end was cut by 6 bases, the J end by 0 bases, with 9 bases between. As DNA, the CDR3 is TGTGCCAGCAGTAGCTCAGCCTCCTATAATTCACCCCTCCACTTT. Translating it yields CASSSSASYNSPLHF.

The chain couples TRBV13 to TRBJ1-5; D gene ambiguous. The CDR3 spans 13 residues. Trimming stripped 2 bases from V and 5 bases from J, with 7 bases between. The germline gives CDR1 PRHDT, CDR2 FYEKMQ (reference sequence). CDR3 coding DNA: TGTGCCAGCAGCTTAAGCGGGTATCAGCCCCAGCATTTT. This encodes CASSLSGYQPQHF.

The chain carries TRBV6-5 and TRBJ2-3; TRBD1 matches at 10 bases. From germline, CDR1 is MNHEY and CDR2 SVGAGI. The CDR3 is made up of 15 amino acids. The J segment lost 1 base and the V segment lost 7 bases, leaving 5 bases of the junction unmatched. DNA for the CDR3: TGTGCCAGCACCACCGGGACAGGGGGCACAGATACGCAGTATTTT. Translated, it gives CASTTGTGGTDTQYF.

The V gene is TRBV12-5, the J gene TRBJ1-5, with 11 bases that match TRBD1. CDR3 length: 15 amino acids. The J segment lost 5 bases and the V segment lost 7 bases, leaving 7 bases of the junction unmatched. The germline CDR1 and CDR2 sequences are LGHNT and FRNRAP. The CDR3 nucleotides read TGTGCTAGTGCCCTAAGGACAGGGGGCGATCAGCCCCAGCATTTT. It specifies CASALRTGGDQPQHF.

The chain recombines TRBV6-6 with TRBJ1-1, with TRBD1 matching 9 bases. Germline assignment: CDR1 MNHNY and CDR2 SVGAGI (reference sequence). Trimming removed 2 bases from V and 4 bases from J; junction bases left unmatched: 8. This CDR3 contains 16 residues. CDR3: CASSYPGQGFSTEAFF. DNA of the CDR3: TGTGCCAGCAGTTACCCGGGACAGGGTTTTTCCACTGAAGCTTTCTTT.

The CDR3, as DNA: TGTGCCAGCATCCGACCCTACGAGCAGTACTTC. Its translation: CASIRPYEQYF. V is TRBV7-3 and J is TRBJ2-7; D gene ambiguous. Germline-derived CDR1 and CDR2 are SGHTA and FQGTGA. The V end was cut by 7 bases, the J end by 2 bases, with 6 bases between. The CDR3 spans 11 residues.